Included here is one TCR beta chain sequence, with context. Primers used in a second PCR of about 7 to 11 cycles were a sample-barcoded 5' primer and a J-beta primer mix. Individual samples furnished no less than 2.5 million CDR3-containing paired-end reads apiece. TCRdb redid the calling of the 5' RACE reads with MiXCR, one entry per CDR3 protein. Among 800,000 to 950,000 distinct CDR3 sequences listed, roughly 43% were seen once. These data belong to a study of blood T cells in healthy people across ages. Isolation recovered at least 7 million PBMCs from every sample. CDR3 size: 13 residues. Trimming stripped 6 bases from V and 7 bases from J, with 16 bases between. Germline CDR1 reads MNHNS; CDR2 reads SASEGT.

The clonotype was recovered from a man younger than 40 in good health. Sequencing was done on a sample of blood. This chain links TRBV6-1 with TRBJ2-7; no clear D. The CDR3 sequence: CASRPLKSLEQYF. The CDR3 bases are TGTGCCAGCAGGCCGCTTAAAAGTTTGGAGCAGTACTTC.